These 30 T cell receptor beta chains were sequenced from one sample in a study of cytomegalovirus exposure and HLA in healthy donors. Use of 60 Vbeta and 13 Jbeta primers characterized the PCR. Measured with immunoSEQ multiplex PCR; TCRdb has only the in-frame clones, and not every one. The sample has roughly 120,000 clones; approximately 80% are singletons. Source material: PBMCs. These receptors came from a woman in her 40s in good health and CMV-seropositive.

This chain connects TRBV21-1 to TRBJ2-6; the table gives TRBD1 as D, unverified against the DNA. TRBV21-1 is given as a pseudogene. This CDR3 spans 14 amino acids. DNA for the CDR3: TGTGCCAGCACCGGACAGGGAGGAGCCAACGTCCTGACTTTC. Residues: CASTGQGGANVLTF.

The J gene is TRBJ2-7, the V gene TRBV19; D perhaps matches TRBD1 (5 bases). The length of the CDR3 is 15 residues. Trimming pared 0 bases from V and 3 bases from J, leaving 12 bases between. From germline, CDR1 is LNHDA and CDR2 SQIVND (reference sequence). CDR3 amino acids: CASSIDSSGFYEQYF. The CDR3 bases are TGTGCCAGTAGTATAGATTCGTCAGGGTTCTACGAGCAGTACTTC. The variable domain in full, completed from reference TRBV19 and TRBJ2-7, reads DGGITQSPKYLFRKEGQNVTLSCEQNLNHDAMYWYRQDPGQGLRLIYYSQIVNDFQKGDIAEGYSVSREKKESFPLTVTSAQKNPTAFYLCASSIDSSGFYEQYFGPGTRLTVT.

The chain carries TRBV5-4 and TRBJ2-7, with D perhaps TRBD2 (6 bases). Germline-derived CDR1 and CDR2 are SGHNT and YYREEE (reference sequence). V was shortened by 0 bases and J by 5 bases, with 12 bases between the two germline ends. This CDR3 spans 14 amino acids. CDR3 sequence: CASSLELAANEQYF. The CDR3 DNA reads TGTGCCAGCAGCTTGGAGTTAGCGGCGAACGAGCAGTACTTC.

This rearrangement joins TRBV6-1 to TRBJ2-3; TRBD2 aligns across 7 bases. Trimming at V came to 1 base and at J to 4 bases, leaving 8 bases not matched to a gene. This CDR3 contains 16 residues. Per germline, CDR1 MNHNS and CDR2 SASEGT. The CDR3 nucleotides read TGTGCCAGCAGTGAAGTCCCGGGGGGTCGGCCAGATACGCAGTATTTT. It specifies CASSEVPGGRPDTQYF.

The chain uses TRBV7-2 and TRBJ1-6; D possibly corresponds to TRBD1 (5 bases). This CDR3 comprises 15 residues. Germline V gene sequence: CDR1 SGHTA, CDR2 FQGNSA. V was cut by 7 bases and J by 9 bases, with 19 bases left in between. The CDR3 coding sequence is TGTGCCAGCATGGGGGGGGTAGTGCGGGGTTCACCCCTCCACTTT. It is translated as CASMGGVVRGSPLHF.

The chain couples TRBV10-3 to TRBJ1-2; 8 nucleotides line up with TRBD1. Trimming at V came to 4 bases and at J to 8 bases, leaving 9 bases not matched to a gene. The CDR3 consists of 14 residues. The germline V gene has CDR1 ENHRY and CDR2 SYGVKD. DNA of the CDR3: TGTGCCATCAGTGGCGCCGGACAGGGTGGAGGCTACACCTTC. Protein: CAISGAGQGGGYTF.

This chain uses TRBV14 with TRBJ2-2; 7 nucleotides line up with TRBD1. The CDR3 loop spans 16 amino acids. From germline, CDR1 is SGHDN and CDR2 FVKESK. After removal of 5 bases from V and 3 bases from J, the junction contained 9 bases not matched to a gene. The CDR3 DNA reads as TGTGCCAGCAGCGAGACAGGGACCGTTCACACCGGGGAGCTGTTTTTT. This encodes CASSETGTVHTGELFF.

The V and J genes are TRBV7-6 and TRBJ1-2; 11 bases match TRBD1. Germline V lookup: CDR1 SGHVS, CDR2 FNYEAQ. The CDR3 is 15 residues long. V trimming: 4 bases; J trimming: 8 bases; junction bases outside the gene matches: 9. The CDR3 DNA sequence: TGTGCCAGCAGCTCTCCCGGGACAGGGGGACTCGGCTACACCTTC. This gives the protein CASSSPGTGGLGYTF.

This rearrangement joins TRBV27 to TRBJ2-2; TRBD1 matches 8 bases. The length of the CDR3 is 14 residues. Per germline, CDR1 MNHEY and CDR2 SMNVEV (reference sequence). CDR3 sequence reads: CAIRGQGGTGELFF. The CDR3 DNA reads TGTGCAATCAGGGGGCAGGGGGGCACCGGGGAGCTGTTTTTT.

The gene calls are TRBV2 and TRBJ2-7; a possible D gene is TRBD2 (6 bases). Trimming stripped 2 bases from V and 3 bases from J, with 11 bases between. The CDR3 runs 14 residues. The V gene's germline CDR1 is SNHLY and CDR2 FYNNEI. Here the CDR3 reads CASSESAGSYEQYF. The CDR3, as DNA: TGTGCCAGCAGTGAATCGGCGGGAAGCTACGAGCAGTACTTC.

The rearrangement links TRBV11-2 to TRBJ2-2; D ambiguous. Germline V gene lookup returns CDR1 SGHAT and CDR2 FQNNGV. Trimming took off 1 base at V and 2 bases at J, with 14 bases between the two ends. CDR3 length: 17 residues. This chain's CDR3 is CASSLVERSSNTGELFF. Written as DNA, the CDR3 is TGTGCCAGCAGCTTAGTTGAACGGAGCAGTAACACCGGGGAGCTGTTTTTT.

The sample holds one count of this clone. The chain links TRBV30 to TRBJ2-7, with a tentative D call TRBD1 (5 bases). Germline V gene sequence: CDR1 GTSNPN, CDR2 SVGIG (reference sequence). The CDR3 totals 13 residues. V lost 4 bases to trimming and J lost 5 bases, with 15 bases between them. The CDR3 nucleotides are TGTGCCTGGAAACCAGGGAAGCGCAACGAGCAGTACTTC. This codes for CAWKPGKRNEQYF.

The rearrangement joins TRBV19 to TRBJ1-1; TRBD1 is a possible D gene (6 bases). Trimming cost V 5 bases and J 3 bases, with 13 bases left between them. The CDR3 loop spans 14 amino acids. Germline CDR1 and CDR2: LNHDA and SQIVND (reference sequence). This chain's CDR3 is CASSRGGLDTEAFF. As DNA, the CDR3 is TGTGCCAGTAGTCGGGGGGGGCTGGACACTGAAGCTTTCTTT.

This clone was seen a few times. The V and J genes are TRBV6-5 and TRBJ1-5; D is unclear. The CDR3 totals 15 residues. The V gene's germline CDR1 is MNHEY and CDR2 SVGAGI. V lost 0 bases to trimming and J lost 0 bases, with 6 bases between them. The CDR3 coding sequence is TGTGCCAGCAGTTACTCGAGGATTAGCAATCAGCCCCAGCATTTT. This codes for CASSYSRISNQPQHF.

The V and J genes are TRBV5-1 and TRBJ2-7; no reliable D call. In germline, CDR1 is SGHRS, CDR2 YFSETQ. V lost 0 bases to trimming and J lost 1 base, with 5 bases between them. The CDR3 extends over 13 amino acids. Here the CDR3 reads CASSLAQSYEQYF. The CDR3 bases are TGCGCCAGCAGCTTGGCACAGTCCTACGAGCAGTACTTC.

The CDR3 coding sequence is TGTGCCTGGAGTCTCTCTGGGGCCAACGTCCTGACTTTC. Residues: CAWSLSGANVLTF. The chain couples TRBV30 to TRBJ2-6, with D hard to call. Germline V gene sequence: CDR1 GTSNPN, CDR2 SVGIG (reference sequence). The CDR3 loop spans 13 amino acids. Trimming stripped 2 bases from V and 0 bases from J, with 2 bases between. The full variable domain, completed using reference TRBV30 and TRBJ2-6, is SQTIHQWPATLVQPVGSPLSLECTVEGTSNPNLYWYRQAAGRGLQLLFYSVGIGQISSEVPQNLSASRPQDRQFILSSKKLLLSDSGFYLCAWSLSGANVLTFGAGSRLTVL.

The V gene is TRBV5-6, the J gene TRBJ1-6, with a tentative D call TRBD1 (5 bases). The germline V gene has CDR1 SGHDT and CDR2 YYEEEE. The CDR3 is made up of 16 amino acids. Trimming stripped 4 bases from V and 4 bases from J, with 15 bases between. The CDR3 DNA sequence: TGTGCCAGCAGCCCGGGACTGCTACCTTATAATTCACCCCTCCACTTT. Its protein product is CASSPGLLPYNSPLHF.

This CDR3 is CASNRGGTNYGYTF. The CDR3 nucleotides are TGTGCCAGCAACCGAGGCGGCACTAACTATGGCTACACCTTC. The chain employs TRBV5-6 and TRBJ1-2; D gene ambiguous. The CDR3 has 14 residues. Trimming left V 6 bases short and J 0 bases short, with 12 bases between. The germline V gene has CDR1 SGHDT and CDR2 YYEEEE.

The chain recombines TRBV5-1 with TRBJ1-2, with D hard to call. V lost 7 bases to trimming and J lost 4 bases, with 20 bases between them. The CDR3 covers 15 residues. The germline V gene has CDR1 SGHRS and CDR2 YFSETQ. Here the CDR3 DNA reads TGCGCCAGCGCCCCCAGGAGGGAAGGGAGCTATGGCTACACCTTC. Its translation is CASAPRREGSYGYTF.

The chain employs TRBV6-4 and TRBJ2-7, with 9 nucleotides matching TRBD2. With 6 bases clipped from V and 2 bases from J, the junction kept 8 bases outside the gene matches. CDR3 length: 15 amino acids. Germline V gene lookup returns CDR1 MRHNA and CDR2 SNTAGT. CDR3 amino acids: CASSPGASGTYEQYF. The CDR3 DNA sequence: TGTGCCAGCAGCCCCGGTGCTAGCGGGACCTACGAGCAGTACTTC.

CDR3 nucleotide sequence: TGTGCCAGCTCACCGGACAGGGGCGCTGGGGCCAACGTCCTGACTTTC. It codes for CASSPDRGAGANVLTF. The chain uses TRBV18 and TRBJ2-6, with 9 bases that match TRBD1. Germline trimming cut 3 bases from V and 2 bases from J; bases unmatched to any gene: 2. The CDR3 covers 16 residues. CDR1 KGHSH and CDR2 LQKENI come from the germline V gene.

This chain connects TRBV19 to TRBJ2-1, with D uncertain. Germline assignment: CDR1 LNHDA and CDR2 SQIVND (reference sequence). The CDR3 is made up of 13 amino acids. Trimming pared 3 bases from V and 3 bases from J, leaving 6 bases between. The CDR3 DNA reads as TGTGCCAGTAGTATTGCGGACTACAATGAGCAGTTCTTC. Its protein is CASSIADYNEQFF.

This clone was detected only a few times. The rearrangement uses TRBV9 and TRBJ2-1, with 13 bases that match TRBD2. The CDR3 totals 17 residues. Germline assignment: CDR1 SGDLS and CDR2 YYNGEE. J gave up 9 bases and V 4 bases, and 13 bases lay outside the gene matches. The CDR3 reads CASSPYQGLAGAGEQFF. The DNA for the CDR3 is TGTGCCAGCAGCCCCTACCAAGGACTAGCGGGAGCTGGTGAGCAGTTCTTC. Complete variable domain (other parts from reference TRBV9 and TRBJ2-1): DSGVTQTPKHLITATGQRVTLRCSPRSGDLSVYWYQQSLDQGLQFLIQYYNGEERAKGNILERFSAQQFPDLHSELNLSSLELGDSALYFCASSPYQGLAGAGEQFFGPGTRLTVL.

The chain is built from TRBV5-1 and TRBJ2-7; D call uncertain. V was clipped by 0 bases and J by 6 bases, with 13 bases between them. The germline V gene has CDR1 SGHRS and CDR2 YFSETQ. The CDR3 totals 14 residues. The CDR3 region has the DNA TGCGCCAGCAGCTTGGAAGCGCCGTCGGGCGAGCAGTACTTC. Amino acids: CASSLEAPSGEQYF.

The chain is built from TRBV2 and TRBJ1-2, with D unclear. The ends were cut back, 5 bases at V and 5 bases at J, with 18 bases in the middle. This CDR3 has 15 amino acids. The germline CDR1 and CDR2 sequences are SNHLY and FYNNEI. In nucleotides, the CDR3 is TGTGCCAGCAGTCCCCTCTCCGGTAGTCCATATGGCTACACCTTC. It specifies CASSPLSGSPYGYTF.

The CDR3 nucleotides read TGCGCCAGCAGCTTCGGTAGCGGGAAGGGTGAGCAGTTCTTC. It specifies CASSFGSGKGEQFF. V is TRBV5-1 and J is TRBJ2-1, with 8 bases identical to TRBD2. Germline V gene sequence: CDR1 SGHRS, CDR2 YFSETQ. Losses at the gene ends were 2 bases for V and 9 bases for J; bases not matched to a gene: 7. The CDR3 totals 14 residues. Combining the CDR3 with reference TRBV5-1 and TRBJ2-1 gives the whole variable domain KAGVTQTPRYLIKTRGQQVTLSCSPISGHRSVSWYQQTPGQGLQFLFEYFSETQRNKGNFPGRFSGRQFSNSRSEMNVSTLELGDSALYLCASSFGSGKGEQFFGPGTRLTVL.

Details on this clone: Germline and junction disagree at one end, which may indicate a read error. The V and J genes are TRBV6-4 and TRBJ1-1; 8 bases are a match to TRBD1. The CDR3 has 13 amino acids. The V gene's germline CDR1 is MRHNA and CDR2 SNTAGT. The CDR3 bases are TGTGCCAGCAGTGAGAGTAAGGACAGGGAAGTTTTCTTT. It encodes CASSESKDREVFF.

The count of this clone is one. The chain is built from TRBV10-3 and TRBJ2-5, with 9 bases fitting TRBD2. The trim removed 11 bases at V and 3 bases at J, leaving 10 bases unmatched. The CDR3 is 14 amino acids. Germline values: CDR1 ENHRY, CDR2 SYGVKD. CDR3 sequence: CAPRQGGGEETQYF. DNA for the CDR3: TGTGCCCCTCGGCAGGGCGGGGGGGAAGAGACCCAGTACTTC.

The V and J genes are TRBV2 and TRBJ2-5; D perhaps matches TRBD1 (5 bases). CDR3 length equals 14 residues. V lost 10 bases and J lost 3, with 18 bases in between. Germline V lookup: CDR1 SNHLY, CDR2 FYNNEI. Written as DNA, the CDR3 is TGTGCCACTAAAAACGGACAACCAGAAGAGACCCAGTACTTC. It translates to CATKNGQPEETQYF.

The chain employs TRBV25-1 and TRBJ1-4; 10 bases line up with TRBD1. The ends lost 10 bases at V and 0 bases at J; junction bases unmatched: 8. Germline V lookup: CDR1 MGHDK, CDR2 SYGVNS. The CDR3 covers 16 residues. CDR3 residues: CATGTGATATNEKLFF. CDR3 in DNA: TGTGCCACCGGGACAGGGGCGACAGCAACTAATGAAAAACTGTTTTTT.